This T cell receptor (beta chain) comes out of a study of CD8 T cells in ankylosing spondylitis. Germline V lookup: CDR1 SNHLY, CDR2 FYNNEI. CDR3 length: 15 residues. Trimming stripped 5 bases from V and 3 bases from J, with 11 bases between. TCRdb redid the calling of the 5' RACE reads with MiXCR, one entry per CDR3 protein. The profile shows nearly 250,000 distinct CDR3 sequences, 30% to 40% of them singletons. This chain links TRBV2 with TRBJ1-6; possible D gene TRBD1, 6 bases. This clonotype was obtained from a male donor with ankylosing spondylitis or in good health (not recorded which). Sequenced input: blood, either unsorted or a sorted T cell fraction (not recorded which). The CDR3 nucleotides are TGTGCCAGCAGTTTCCGGGACAACTATAATTCACCCCTCCACTTT. Translation gives CASSFRDNYNSPLHF.